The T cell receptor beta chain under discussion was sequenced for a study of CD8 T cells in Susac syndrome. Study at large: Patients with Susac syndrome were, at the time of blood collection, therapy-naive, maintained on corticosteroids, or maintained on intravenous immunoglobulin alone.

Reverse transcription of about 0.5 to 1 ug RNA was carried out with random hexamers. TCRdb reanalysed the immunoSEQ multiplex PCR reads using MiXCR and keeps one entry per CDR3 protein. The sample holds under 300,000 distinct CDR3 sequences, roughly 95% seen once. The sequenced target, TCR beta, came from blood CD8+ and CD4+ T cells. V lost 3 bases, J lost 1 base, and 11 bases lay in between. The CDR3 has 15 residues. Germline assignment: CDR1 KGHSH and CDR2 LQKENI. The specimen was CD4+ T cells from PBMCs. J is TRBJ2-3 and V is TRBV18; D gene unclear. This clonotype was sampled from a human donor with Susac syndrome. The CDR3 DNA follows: TGTGCCAGCTCACCCGGACCCAAACGCACAGATACGCAGTATTTT. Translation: CASSPGPKRTDTQYF. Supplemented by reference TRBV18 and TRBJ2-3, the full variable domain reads NAGVMQNPRHLVRRRGQEARLRCSPMKGHSHVYWYRQLPEEGLKFMVYLQKENIIDESGMPKERFSAEFPKEGPSILRIQQVVRGDSAAYFCASSPGPKRTDTQYFGPGTRLTVL.